This paragraph reports one T cell receptor (beta chain). This clonotype turned up a few times. The antigen this receptor binds is unknown. It has no much larger one-base neighbor in the sample; base qualities were not kept. This sample was included in a study of regulatory and conventional T cells in breast cancer (dated by TCRdb to between 2015 and 2017). The method behind the library was PCR. The run used an Illumina MiSeq. TCRdb's own reprocessing of the public reads used fastp at Q25 and MiXCR and kept productive beta chains. A single entry per CDR3 protein holds the most common genes and DNA from its merged rows. The sample table contains about 16,000 distinct CDR3 sequences; only one count was recorded for approximately 32% of them. Of the sample, around 1.5% falls within the top ten clones. Between the V and J ends, shortened by 2 bases and 3 bases respectively, the junction contains 0 bases. The CDR3 covers 11 residues, taking in both the cysteine and the phenylalanine. CDR3 DNA is the only sequence kept; it has 33 bases, read in frame from the first base. Sequences MDHEN (CDR1) and SYDVKM (CDR2) are obtained from the germline V gene.

The sequence derives from a female donor in good health. The source material was conventional T cells from blood. The V and J segments used are TRBV28 and TRBJ2-3, with an unclear D gene assignment. The CDR3 amino acid sequence is: CASSLTDTQYF. The bases are TGTGCCAGCAGTTTAACAGATACGCAGTATTTT.